This T cell receptor (beta chain) was identified in a study of blood T cell repertoires in COVID-19. The CDR3 loop spans 17 amino acids. Sequenced by immunoSEQ multiplex PCR; TCRdb stores in-frame clones only, minus some. Of some 320,000 clones in the sample, roughly 90% were seen once. The chain uses TRBV21-1 and TRBJ2-3; TRBD2 is the table's D call, not checked against the DNA. TRBV21-1 is listed as a pseudogene. Sequencing was carried out using PBMCs or T cells enriched from blood (not recorded which). The clonotype originates from a woman aged 25 to 39 who had been exposed to COVID-19. The CDR3: CASSKGTSGTSTDTQYF. The CDR3 DNA sequence: TGTGCCAGCAGCAAAGGGACTAGCGGCACTAGCACAGATACGCAGTATTTT.